Listed here are 11 T cell receptor beta chains from one sample, sequenced in a study of beta chain features in type 1 diabetes. The sequenced template was cDNA made from the entire isolated RNA. The repertoire was sequenced with immunoSEQ multiplex PCR; TCRdb's copy has only in-frame clones and lacks some. The sample shows some 360,000 clones, roughly a fifth of them seen only once. Sequenced sample: naive CD4+ T cells from blood. These receptors were taken from a woman between 18 and 29 years old in good health.

There are a few counts of this clone. The rearrangement links TRBV14 to TRBJ1-4; 10 bases fit TRBD1. This CDR3 region has 15 residues. V lost 4 bases to trimming and J lost 5 bases; unmatched junction nucleotides: 4. The germline gives CDR1 SGHDN, CDR2 FVKESK. This CDR3 reads CASSPRTGGNEKLFF. For the CDR3, the DNA is TGTGCCAGCAGCCCCCGGACAGGGGGGAATGAAAAACTGTTTTTT.

The J gene is TRBJ2-7, the V gene TRBV19; 9 bases align to TRBD2. Trimming cost V 5 bases and J 3 bases; bases outside gene matches: 8. CDR1 and CDR2 from the germline V gene are LNHDA and SQIVND (reference sequence). The CDR3 totals 15 residues. The CDR3 DNA sequence: TGTGCCAGTAGTCTGAAGCGGGAGGTCCGCTACGAGCAGTACTTC. It translates to CASSLKREVRYEQYF.

This clone was found a few times. The chain's CDR3 is CASSQARGTSSREQFF. CDR3 in DNA: TGTGCCAGCAGCCAAGCCAGGGGGACTAGCAGTCGCGAGCAGTTCTTC. The chain employs TRBV4-2 and TRBJ2-1; 9 bases match TRBD2. Germline trimming cut 1 base from V and 10 bases from J; bases unmatched to any gene: 11. CDR3 length equals 16 residues. Germline V gives CDR1 LGHNA, CDR2 YNFKEQ.

In this sample, this clone turned up a few times. The J gene is TRBJ2-5, the V gene TRBV4-3, with 10 nucleotides matching TRBD2. Looked up from germline, CDR1 is LGHNA and CDR2 is YSLEER. The length of the CDR3 is 14 residues. The V gene end was trimmed by 1 base and the J gene end by 5 bases; junction bases not matched to a gene: 1. CDR3: CASSQGLAGETQYF. The CDR3 DNA reads as TGCGCCAGCAGCCAAGGACTAGCGGGCGAGACCCAGTACTTC.

This chain joins TRBV30 and TRBJ1-2; D gene uncertain. Between the trimmed V and J ends, which lost 7 bases and 1 base, there was a span of 7 bases. The CDR3 totals 11 residues. CDR1 GTSNPN and CDR2 SVGIG come from the germline V gene (reference sequence). Here the CDR3 reads CASTVNYGYTF. CDR3 DNA sequence: TGTGCCTCTACAGTTAACTATGGCTACACCTTC.

A few counts support this clone. V is TRBV4-2 and J is TRBJ2-7, with 8 bases matching TRBD1. The CDR3 contains 15 residues. V gave up 3 bases and J gave up 7 bases; unmatched junction bases: 11. In germline, CDR1 is LGHNA, CDR2 YNFKEQ. CDR3: CASSQERGRGLEQYF. The CDR3 bases are TGTGCCAGCAGCCAGGAACGGGGCAGGGGGCTAGAGCAGTACTTC.

This clone was found once. J is TRBJ1-1 and V is TRBV30; D perhaps matches TRBD1 (6 bases). In germline, CDR1 is GTSNPN, CDR2 SVGIG (reference sequence). This CDR3 has 13 residues. Trimming took 5 bases from V and 4 from J, leaving 14 bases between them. The CDR3 is CAWARTVFTEAFF. DNA of the CDR3: TGTGCCTGGGCAAGGACAGTTTTCACTGAAGCTTTCTTT.

A note on this clone: At the DNA level, this CDR3 is encoded by other sequences in the same sample as well. This chain joins TRBV18 and TRBJ2-3, with D tentatively TRBD1 (6 bases). The CDR3 extends over 13 amino acids. V was cut by 3 bases and J by 4 bases, with 8 bases left in between. The germline V gene encodes CDR1 KGHSH and CDR2 LQKENI. For the CDR3, the DNA is TGTGCCAGCTCACCGGGGGCGGCAGATACGCAGTATTTT. As protein: CASSPGAADTQYF.

In this sample, this clone turned up a few times. The chain joins TRBV30 to TRBJ2-1; 11 bases line up with TRBD2. V dropped 3 bases and J dropped 2; count of bases not matched to a gene: 6. The CDR3 loop spans 16 amino acids. CDR1 and CDR2 (germline): GTSNPN, SVGIG (reference sequence). The CDR3 region is CAWRSTSGATYNEQFF. CDR3 sequence (DNA): TGTGCCTGGAGGTCGACTAGCGGGGCAACCTACAATGAGCAGTTCTTC.

The J gene is TRBJ2-5, the V gene TRBV5-1, with D maybe TRBD2 (5 bases). V was trimmed by 7 bases and J by 5 bases, leaving 12 bases between them. CDR3 length equals 12 residues. From germline, CDR1 is SGHRS and CDR2 YFSETQ. The CDR3 region is CASGDRGETQYF. CDR3 DNA: TGCGCCAGCGGAGACCGCGGGGAGACCCAGTACTTC.

The sample holds a few counts of this clone. The genes are TRBV30 and TRBJ2-5, with a tentative D call TRBD2 (5 bases). The germline V gene encodes CDR1 GTSNPN and CDR2 SVGIG (reference sequence). The CDR3 covers 13 residues. V gave up 5 bases and J gave up 2 bases, with 12 bases separating them. CDR3 in DNA: TGTGCCTGGCAAAGAGGAGGTCAAGAGACCCAGTACTTC. Its translation: CAWQRGGQETQYF.